A single sample gave rise to the 2 T cell receptor beta chains below, sequenced in a study of T cell responses to AZD1222 COVID-19 vaccine. Measured with immunoSEQ multiplex PCR; TCRdb has only the in-frame clones, and not every one. Of 180,000 or so clones listed, less than 95% are singletons. Sequences were derived from peripheral blood, sampled on day 0 of AZD1222 vaccination. The receptors were sampled from an adult in good health.

The chain uses TRBV10-3 and TRBJ1-1; TRBD1 matches at 9 bases. Unmatched junction bases numbered 7, after V lost 6 bases and J lost 8 bases. Germline CDR1 and CDR2: ENHRY and SYGVKD. There are 13 residues in the CDR3. CDR3 in amino acids: CAIRPSQGAEAFF. In nucleotides, the CDR3 is TGTGCCATCAGGCCATCACAGGGGGCAGAAGCTTTCTTT.

The chain has TRBV4-2 and TRBJ2-7, with 8 positions matching TRBD1. Looked up from germline, CDR1 is LGHNA and CDR2 is YNFKEQ. The trim removed 4 bases at V and 0 bases at J, leaving 8 bases unmatched. The CDR3 is 16 amino acids. This chain's CDR3 is CASSPDRDRSSYEQYF. The CDR3 nucleotides are TGTGCCAGCAGCCCTGACCGGGACAGGAGCTCCTACGAGCAGTACTTC.